This T cell receptor beta chain came from a study of technical replicates of blood from several donors. Profiling relied on immunoSEQ multiplex PCR, and the TCRdb table lists in-frame clones only, not all of them. Counted here are approximately 78,000 clones, about nine tenths occurring once; the ten biggest clones make up approximately 0.39%. Deletions cut 6 bases from V and 2 bases from J, with 14 bases between. The CDR3 has 14 amino acids. The germline V gene encodes CDR1 SGHRS and CDR2 YFSETQ. Sequenced material: T cells isolated from PBMCs. The chain couples TRBV5-1 to TRBJ1-1; a possible D gene is TRBD1 (6 bases). The sequence was collected from a human donor in good health. CDR3 protein: CASMGAGQNTEAFF. The CDR3 bases are TGCGCCAGCATGGGGGCAGGACAAAACACTGAAGCTTTCTTT. Full variable domain (outside the CDR3, taken from reference TRBV5-1 and TRBJ1-1): KAGVTQTPRYLIKTRGQQVTLSCSPISGHRSVSWYQQTPGQGLQFLFEYFSETQRNKGNFPGRFSGRQFSNSRSEMNVSTLELGDSALYLCASMGAGQNTEAFFGQGTRLTVV.